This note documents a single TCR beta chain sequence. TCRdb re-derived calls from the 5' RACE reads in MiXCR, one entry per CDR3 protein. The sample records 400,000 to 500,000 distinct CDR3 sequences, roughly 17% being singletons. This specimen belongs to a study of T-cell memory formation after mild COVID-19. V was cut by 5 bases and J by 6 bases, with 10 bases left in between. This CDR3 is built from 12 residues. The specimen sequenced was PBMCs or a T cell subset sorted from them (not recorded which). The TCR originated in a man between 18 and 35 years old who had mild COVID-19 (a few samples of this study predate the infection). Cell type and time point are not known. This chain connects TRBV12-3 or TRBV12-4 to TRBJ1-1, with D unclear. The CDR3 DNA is TGTGCCAGCAGTAGCCCCTTTGCTGAAGCTTTCTTT. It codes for CASSSPFAEAFF.